This record covers a single TCR beta chain. Germline CDR1 reads LGHDT; CDR2 reads YNNKEL (reference sequence). Trimming removed 0 bases from V and 11 bases from J; junction bases left unmatched: 10. The CDR3 has 17 amino acids. This entry comes from a study of blood T cells in healthy people across ages. Combining a sample-barcoded 5' primer with a J-beta primer mix, a second PCR ran for about 7 to 12 cycles. One entry per CDR3 protein, called by TCRdb with MiXCR from the 5' RACE reads. The table includes over a million distinct CDR3 sequences, roughly 45% detected once. The rearrangement links TRBV3-1 to TRBJ2-5, with 15 bases lining up with TRBD2. The sequenced sample consisted of blood. This sequence originates from a woman younger than 30 in good health. The CDR3 protein is CASSQDPGLAGGNEQYF. The CDR3 DNA reads TGTGCCAGCAGCCAAGATCCAGGACTAGCGGGGGGGAATGAGCAGTACTTC.